The 14 T cell receptor beta chains below all came from one sample that was sequenced in a study of cytomegalovirus exposure and HLA in healthy donors. Assay: immunoSEQ multiplex PCR; the TCRdb copy retains only in-frame clones and omits some. The top ten hold 0.6% to 0.8% of the sample, which has around 150,000 clones, approximately 91% seen once. Sequencing was performed on PBMCs. These receptors were obtained from a young man in good health and CMV-seronegative.

The chain joins TRBV6-1 to TRBJ2-2, with a tentative D call TRBD1 (5 bases). CDR1 and CDR2 (germline): MNHNS, SASEGT. The CDR3 runs to 13 residues. The V end lost 6 bases, the J end lost 5 bases, and 10 bases lay between the germline ends. CDR3 region: CASSRRETGELFF. For the CDR3, the DNA is TGTGCCAGCAGCCGCAGGGAAACCGGGGAGCTGTTTTTT.

The chain has TRBV21-1 and TRBJ1-1; the DNA was not compared with TRBD1, the D call given in the table. TRBV21-1 is listed as a pseudogene. There are 13 residues in the CDR3. DNA for the CDR3: TGTGCCAGCAGCCCCATCATGAACACTGAAGCTTTCTTT. Protein sequence: CASSPIMNTEAFF.

The count of this clone is one. CDR3 loop: CASSLFSGGAYNEQFF. Written as DNA, the CDR3 is TGTGCCAGCAGTTTATTTAGCGGGGGGGCTTACAATGAGCAGTTCTTC. This chain joins TRBV27 and TRBJ2-1, with 11 bases aligning to TRBD2. Trimming cost V 1 base and J 4 bases; bases outside gene matches: 3. CDR1 MNHEY and CDR2 SMNVEV come from the germline V gene (reference sequence). CDR3 length: 16 residues.

The CDR3 region has the DNA TGTGCCTGGAGTGGGGGGCTTGGAGGGAACACTGAAGCTTTCTTT. Amino acid sequence: CAWSGGLGGNTEAFF. This chain uses TRBV30 with TRBJ1-1, with D perhaps matching TRBD1 (6 bases). Per germline, CDR1 GTSNPN and CDR2 SVGIG (reference sequence). V gave up 1 base and J gave up 1 base, with 13 bases separating them. The CDR3 runs 15 residues.

The genes are TRBV5-6 and TRBJ2-2; D remains ambiguous. V was clipped by 0 bases and J by 0 bases, with 3 bases between them. Germline CDR1 and CDR2: SGHDT and YYEEEE. The length of the CDR3 is 14 residues. As DNA, the CDR3 is TGTGCCAGCAGCTTGGCCTCGAACACCGGGGAGCTGTTTTTT. Amino acid sequence: CASSLASNTGELFF.

V and J are TRBV11-2 and TRBJ2-3; D is possibly TRBD2 (5 bases). V lost 4 bases and J lost 10, with 12 bases in between. The CDR3 is 12 residues long. CDR1 is SGHAT and CDR2 is FQNNGV in the germline V gene. CDR3 DNA sequence: TGTGCCAGCAGCTCTGATAGCGTCGCGCAGTATTTT. Protein sequence: CASSSDSVAQYF.

The chain couples TRBV9 to TRBJ1-2; TRBD1 aligns across 7 bases. In germline, CDR1 is SGDLS, CDR2 YYNGEE. This CDR3 spans 16 amino acids. Trimming cost V 3 bases and J 5 bases; bases outside gene matches: 13. In nucleotides, the CDR3 is TGTGCCAGCAGCGATCCCCAGGGGGACAGCCGTTATGGCTACACCTTC. Its translation is CASSDPQGDSRYGYTF.

The chain uses TRBV5-6 and TRBJ1-2; TRBD1 agrees at 8 bases. This CDR3 contains 14 residues. Trimming cost V 4 bases and J 4 bases; bases outside gene matches: 6. The germline V gene has CDR1 SGHDT and CDR2 YYEEEE. The CDR3 nucleotides are TGTGCCAGCAGCCTACCCGGGACAGGCTATGGCTACACCTTC. Protein sequence: CASSLPGTGYGYTF.

A few counts support this clone. The rearrangement joins TRBV6-4 to TRBJ2-3, with D possibly TRBD2 on 7 matching bases. Germline CDR1 and CDR2: MRHNA and SNTAGT. The CDR3 is made up of 14 amino acids. The V end was cut by 4 bases, the J end by 2 bases, with 10 bases between. This CDR3 reads CASSVRGATDTQYF. In nucleotides, the CDR3 is TGTGCCAGCAGTGTTCGGGGGGCCACAGATACGCAGTATTTT.

J is TRBJ2-3 and V is TRBV5-4; a possible D gene is TRBD2 (6 bases). V was cut by 4 bases and J by 0 bases, with 15 bases left in between. From germline, CDR1 is SGHNT and CDR2 YYREEE (reference sequence). The CDR3 runs to 16 residues. CDR3 residues: CASSPPLGTSTDTQYF. The CDR3 DNA reads as TGTGCCAGCAGCCCCCCTTTGGGGACTAGCACAGATACGCAGTATTTT.

This chain links TRBV29-1 with TRBJ2-2, with TRBD2 matching over 8 bases. Germline lookup yields CDR1 SQVTM and CDR2 ANQGSEA. The CDR3 runs 13 residues. Trimming at V came to 7 bases and at J to 4 bases, leaving 5 bases not matched to a gene. The CDR3 DNA reads as TGCAGCGCAAGACTAGCGCCCACCGGGGAGCTGTTTTTT. It yields the protein CSARLAPTGELFF.

This chain uses TRBV7-6 with TRBJ2-7; maybe TRBD1 (5 bases). Between the trimmed V and J ends, which lost 5 bases and 2 bases, there was a span of 16 bases. The CDR3 has 15 residues. Germline-derived CDR1 and CDR2 are SGHVS and FNYEAQ. The CDR3 loop reads CASSEGAAVAYEQYF. In nucleotides, the CDR3 is TGTGCCAGCAGCGAAGGGGCTGCAGTGGCCTACGAGCAGTACTTC.

This clone was picked up a small number of times. The chain is built from TRBV9 and TRBJ2-1; 7 nucleotides match TRBD1. This CDR3 has 17 residues. Germline loops: CDR1 SGDLS, CDR2 YYNGEE. V shed 1 base and J 0 bases; nucleotides not matched to a gene: 7. The CDR3 reads CASSVIGTASSYNEQFF. CDR3 in DNA: TGTGCCAGCAGCGTAATCGGGACAGCGAGCTCCTACAATGAGCAGTTCTTC.

The chain couples TRBV30 to TRBJ2-3; 9 bases map to TRBD2. CDR3 length: 14 amino acids. V shed 3 bases and J 0 bases; nucleotides not matched to a gene: 1. In germline, CDR1 is GTSNPN, CDR2 SVGIG (reference sequence). The CDR3 DNA reads TGTGCCTGGAGACTAGCGGGTAGCACAGATACGCAGTATTTT. Its translation: CAWRLAGSTDTQYF.